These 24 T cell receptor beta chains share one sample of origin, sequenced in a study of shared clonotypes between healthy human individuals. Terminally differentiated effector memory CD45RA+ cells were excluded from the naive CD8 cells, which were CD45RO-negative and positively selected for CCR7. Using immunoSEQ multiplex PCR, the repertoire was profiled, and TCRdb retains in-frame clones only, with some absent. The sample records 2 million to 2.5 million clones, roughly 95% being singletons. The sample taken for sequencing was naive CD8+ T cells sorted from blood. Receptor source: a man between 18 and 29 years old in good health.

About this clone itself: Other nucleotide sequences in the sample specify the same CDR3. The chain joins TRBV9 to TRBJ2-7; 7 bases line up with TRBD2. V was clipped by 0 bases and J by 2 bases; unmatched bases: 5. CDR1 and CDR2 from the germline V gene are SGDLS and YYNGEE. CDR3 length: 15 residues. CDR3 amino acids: CASSVGAGVTYEQYF. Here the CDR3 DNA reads TGTGCCAGCAGCGTAGGGGCGGGGGTCACCTACGAGCAGTACTTC.

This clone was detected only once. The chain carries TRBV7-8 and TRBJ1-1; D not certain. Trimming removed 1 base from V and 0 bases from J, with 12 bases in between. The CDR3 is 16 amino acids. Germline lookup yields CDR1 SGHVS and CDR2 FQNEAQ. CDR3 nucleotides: TGTGCCAGCAGCTTAGATAGGGTTTCCTTGAACACTGAAGCTTTCTTT. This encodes CASSLDRVSLNTEAFF. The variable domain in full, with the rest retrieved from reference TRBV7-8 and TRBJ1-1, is GAGVSQSPRYKVAKRGQDVALRCDPISGHVSLFWYQQALGQGPEFLTYFQNEAQLDKSGLPSDRFFAERPEGSVSTLKIQRTQQEDSAVYLCASSLDRVSLNTEAFFGQGTRLTVV.

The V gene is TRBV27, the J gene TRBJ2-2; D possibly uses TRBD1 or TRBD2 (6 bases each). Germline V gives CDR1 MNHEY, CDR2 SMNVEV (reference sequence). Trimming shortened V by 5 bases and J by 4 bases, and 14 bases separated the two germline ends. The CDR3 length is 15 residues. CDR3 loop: CASSLRGAATGELFF. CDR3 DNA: TGTGCCAGCAGTCTAAGGGGGGCGGCCACCGGGGAGCTGTTTTTT.

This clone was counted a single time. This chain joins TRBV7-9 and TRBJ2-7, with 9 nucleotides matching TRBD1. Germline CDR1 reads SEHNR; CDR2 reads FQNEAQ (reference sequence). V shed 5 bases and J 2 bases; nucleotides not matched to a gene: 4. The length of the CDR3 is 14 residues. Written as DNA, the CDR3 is TGTGCCAGCAGCGCCCGGGACAGGGCCTACGAGCAGTACTTC. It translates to CASSARDRAYEQYF.

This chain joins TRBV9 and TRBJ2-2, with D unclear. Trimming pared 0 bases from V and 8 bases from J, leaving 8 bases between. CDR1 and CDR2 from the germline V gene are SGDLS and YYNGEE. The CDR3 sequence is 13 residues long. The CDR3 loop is CASSVAWAGELFF. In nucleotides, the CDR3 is TGTGCCAGCAGCGTAGCTTGGGCTGGGGAGCTGTTTTTT. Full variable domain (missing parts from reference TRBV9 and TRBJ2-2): DSGVTQTPKHLITATGQRVTLRCSPRSGDLSVYWYQQSLDQGLQFLIQYYNGEERAKGNILERFSAQQFPDLHSELNLSSLELGDSALYFCASSVAWAGELFFGEGSRLTVL.

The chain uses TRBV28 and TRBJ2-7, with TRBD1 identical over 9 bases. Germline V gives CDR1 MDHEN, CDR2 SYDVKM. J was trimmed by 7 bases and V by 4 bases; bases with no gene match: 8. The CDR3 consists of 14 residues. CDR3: CASSSPPGTGEQYF. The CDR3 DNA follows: TGTGCCAGCAGTTCGCCCCCCGGGACAGGGGAGCAGTACTTC. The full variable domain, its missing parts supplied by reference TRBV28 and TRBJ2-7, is DVKVTQSSRYLVKRTGEKVFLECVQDMDHENMFWYRQDPGLGLRLIYFSYDVKMKEKGDIPEGYSVSREKKERFSLILESASTNQTSMYLCASSSPPGTGEQYFGPGTRLTVT.

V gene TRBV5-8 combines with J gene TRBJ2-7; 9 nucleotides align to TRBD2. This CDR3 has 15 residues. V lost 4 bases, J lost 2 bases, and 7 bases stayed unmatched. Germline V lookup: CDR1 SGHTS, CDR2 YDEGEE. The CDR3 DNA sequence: TGTGCCAGCAGCACCAGACTAGCGGCTACCTACGAGCAGTACTTC. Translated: CASSTRLAATYEQYF.

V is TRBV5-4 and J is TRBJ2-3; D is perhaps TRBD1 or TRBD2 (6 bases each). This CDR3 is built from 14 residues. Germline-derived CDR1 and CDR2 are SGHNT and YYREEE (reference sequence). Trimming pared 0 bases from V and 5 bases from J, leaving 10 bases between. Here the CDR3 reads CASSLGGAEDTQYF. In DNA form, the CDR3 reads TGTGCCAGCAGCTTGGGGGGGGCTGAAGATACGCAGTATTTT. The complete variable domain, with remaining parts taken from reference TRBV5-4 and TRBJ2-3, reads ETGVTQSPTHLIKTRGQQVTLRCSSQSGHNTVSWYQQALGQGPQFIFQYYREEENGRGNFPPRFSGLQFPNYSSELNVNALELDDSALYLCASSLGGAEDTQYFGPGTRLTVL.

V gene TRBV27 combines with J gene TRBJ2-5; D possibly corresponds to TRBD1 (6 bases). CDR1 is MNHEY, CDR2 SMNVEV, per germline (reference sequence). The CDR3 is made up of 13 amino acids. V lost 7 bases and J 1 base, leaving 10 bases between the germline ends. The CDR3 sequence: CASKGELQETQYF. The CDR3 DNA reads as TGTGCCAGCAAGGGGGAGCTCCAAGAGACCCAGTACTTC.

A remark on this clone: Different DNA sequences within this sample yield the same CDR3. The DNA for the CDR3 is TGTGCCAGCAGCCTAGACTCTAATCAGCCCCAGCATTTT. This gives the protein CASSLDSNQPQHF. The chain employs TRBV6-5 and TRBJ1-5, with D hard to call. CDR1 is MNHEY and CDR2 is SVGAGI in the germline V gene. V was shortened by 6 bases and J by 4 bases, with 10 bases between the two germline ends. This CDR3 region has 13 residues.

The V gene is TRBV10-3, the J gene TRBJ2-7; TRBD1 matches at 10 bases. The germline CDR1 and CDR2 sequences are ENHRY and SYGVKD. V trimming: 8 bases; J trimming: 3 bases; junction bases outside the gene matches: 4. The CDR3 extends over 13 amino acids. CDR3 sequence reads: CAIGTGAGYEQYF. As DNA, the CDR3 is TGTGCCATCGGGACAGGGGCGGGCTACGAGCAGTACTTC.

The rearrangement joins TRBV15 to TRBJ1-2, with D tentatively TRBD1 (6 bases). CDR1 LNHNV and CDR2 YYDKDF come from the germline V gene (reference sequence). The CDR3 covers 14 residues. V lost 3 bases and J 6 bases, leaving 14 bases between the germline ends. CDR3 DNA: TGTGCCACCAGCAGCCGGGGGGCGCTTCATGGCTACACCTTC. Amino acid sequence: CATSSRGALHGYTF.

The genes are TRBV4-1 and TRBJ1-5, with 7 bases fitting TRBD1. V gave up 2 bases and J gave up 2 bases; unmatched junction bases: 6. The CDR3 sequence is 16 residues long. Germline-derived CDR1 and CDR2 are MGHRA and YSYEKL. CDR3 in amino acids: CASSQLARGGNQPQHF. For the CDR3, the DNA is TGCGCCAGCAGCCAACTAGCCAGGGGGGGCAATCAGCCCCAGCATTTT.

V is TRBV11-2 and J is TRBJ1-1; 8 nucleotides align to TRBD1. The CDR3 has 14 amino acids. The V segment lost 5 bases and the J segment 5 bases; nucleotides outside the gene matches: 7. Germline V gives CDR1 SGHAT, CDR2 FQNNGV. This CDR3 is CASSDSRGLTEAFF. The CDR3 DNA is TGTGCCAGCAGCGATTCCAGGGGGCTGACTGAAGCTTTCTTT.

CDR3: CASSTMMGYEQYF. The CDR3 nucleotides read TGTGCCAGCAGCACAATGATGGGCTACGAGCAGTACTTC. The J gene is TRBJ2-7, the V gene TRBV6-5; D is unclear. CDR3 length: 13 amino acids. Germline values: CDR1 MNHEY, CDR2 SVGAGI. V was cut by 6 bases and J by 3 bases, with 12 bases left in between.

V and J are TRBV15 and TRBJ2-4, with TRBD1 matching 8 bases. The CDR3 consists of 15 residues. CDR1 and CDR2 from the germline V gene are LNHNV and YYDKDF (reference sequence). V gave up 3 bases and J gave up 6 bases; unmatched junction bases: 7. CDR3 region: CATSRDRVSGNIQYF. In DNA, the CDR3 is TGTGCCACCAGCAGGGACAGGGTGTCTGGAAACATTCAGTACTTC.

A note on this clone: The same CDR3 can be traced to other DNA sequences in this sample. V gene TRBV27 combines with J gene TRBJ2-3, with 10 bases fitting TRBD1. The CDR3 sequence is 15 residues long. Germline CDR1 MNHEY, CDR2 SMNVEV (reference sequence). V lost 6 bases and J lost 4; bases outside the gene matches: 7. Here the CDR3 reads CASSWGTGVADTQYF. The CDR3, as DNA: TGTGCCAGCAGCTGGGGGACAGGGGTGGCAGATACGCAGTATTTT.

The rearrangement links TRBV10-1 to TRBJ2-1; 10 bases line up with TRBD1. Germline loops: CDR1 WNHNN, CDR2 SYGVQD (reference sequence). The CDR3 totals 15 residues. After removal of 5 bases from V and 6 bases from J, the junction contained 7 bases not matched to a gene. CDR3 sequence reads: CASSSGTGAFNEQFF. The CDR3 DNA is TGCGCCAGCAGTTCCGGGACAGGGGCTTTCAATGAGCAGTTCTTC.

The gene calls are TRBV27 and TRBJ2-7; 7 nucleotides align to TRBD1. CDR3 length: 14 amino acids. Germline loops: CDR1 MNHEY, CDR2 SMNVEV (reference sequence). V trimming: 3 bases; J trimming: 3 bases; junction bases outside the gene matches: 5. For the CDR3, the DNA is TGTGCCAGCAGTTTCCACGGGACAGACTACGAGCAGTACTTC. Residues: CASSFHGTDYEQYF.

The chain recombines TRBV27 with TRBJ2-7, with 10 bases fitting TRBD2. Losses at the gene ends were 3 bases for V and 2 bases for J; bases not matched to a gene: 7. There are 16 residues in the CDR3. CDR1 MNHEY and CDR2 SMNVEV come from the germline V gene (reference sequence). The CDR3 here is CASSFWSGRAAYEQYF. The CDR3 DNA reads TGTGCCAGCAGTTTTTGGAGCGGGAGGGCGGCCTACGAGCAGTACTTC.

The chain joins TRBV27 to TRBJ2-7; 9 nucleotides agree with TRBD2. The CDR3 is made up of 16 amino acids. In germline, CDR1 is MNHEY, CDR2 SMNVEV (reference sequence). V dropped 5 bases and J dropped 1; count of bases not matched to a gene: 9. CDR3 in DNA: TGTGCCAGCAGTCCATTAGCGGGAGTAGGTTCCTACGAGCAGTACTTC. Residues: CASSPLAGVGSYEQYF.

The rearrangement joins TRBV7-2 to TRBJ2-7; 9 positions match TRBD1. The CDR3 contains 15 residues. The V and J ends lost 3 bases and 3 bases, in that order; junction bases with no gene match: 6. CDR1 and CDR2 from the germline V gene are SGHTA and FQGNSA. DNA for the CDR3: TGTGCCAGCAGCTTTACCGGGACAGGGTTCTACGAGCAGTACTTC. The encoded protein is CASSFTGTGFYEQYF.

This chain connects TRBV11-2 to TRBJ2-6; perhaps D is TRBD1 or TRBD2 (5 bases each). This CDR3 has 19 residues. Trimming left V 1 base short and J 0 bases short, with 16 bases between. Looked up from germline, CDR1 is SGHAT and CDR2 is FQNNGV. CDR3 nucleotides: TGTGCCAGCAGCTTAGCTCCGAACCCGGGGCACTCTGGGGCCAACGTCCTGACTTTC. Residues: CASSLAPNPGHSGANVLTF.

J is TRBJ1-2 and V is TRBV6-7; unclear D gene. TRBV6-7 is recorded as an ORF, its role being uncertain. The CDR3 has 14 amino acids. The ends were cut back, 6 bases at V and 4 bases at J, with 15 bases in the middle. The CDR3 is CASSPKDQPYGYTF. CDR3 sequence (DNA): TGTGCCAGCAGCCCGAAGGATCAACCCTATGGCTACACCTTC.